This TCR beta chain was captured in a study of blood T cell repertoires in COVID-19 (dated by TCRdb to about 2020). Regarding the research as a whole: Collaborator samples came from the United States, Italy and Spain and covered acute and convalescent phases of COVID-19. Subjects who had been exposed to COVID-19, were actively infected with it, or had recovered from it provided the deeply sampled blood TCRbeta repertoires that made up the dataset. Nearly every sample came with metadata listing a de-identified subject ID, COVID-19 status, age in years and sex. The samples were drawn from two sources: the first 160 participants of the ongoing ImmuneRACE study, and 950 to 1,500 subjects contributed by 6 global collaborators. The repertoires were released in a freely available public database intended as a resource for research on the immune response to SARS-CoV-2. The material from the prospective study consisted of cDNA or gDNA derived from T cells, B-cell-depleted T cells, or PBMCs. HLA class I and class II types, where available, came from metadata supplied by the sample provider rather than from assay-based typing.

Of note for this clone: Its recognized antigen is unknown. Base qualities were left out, and no much larger clone turns up one base away.

In the prospective study, participants were roughly 18 to 95 years old, resided in about two dozen geographic areas of the United States, and were enrolled through a virtual design. Cohort assignment in the prospective study relied on participant-reported clinical history from a screening survey and a study questionnaire. ImmuneRACE Cohort 3 recovered participants were defined by two consecutive negative NP/OP PCR tests, healthcare professional clearance, or symptom resolution. In the prospective study, mobile phlebotomists collected whole blood, serum and a nasopharyngeal or oropharyngeal swab from each participant. Participants in the prospective study had the option to provide additional blood draws and questionnaires over a roughly two-month period. Before DNA extraction, prospective study blood samples were shipped either frozen or at room temperature. Broad study findings and their caveats: Clinical and demographic metadata were provided uncurated, with the amount varying by source and participant.

TCRbeta CDR3 regions were amplified from genomic DNA using the immunoSEQ Assay, a bias-controlled multiplex PCR. The paper's data handling went like this. Within the assay, amplification of reference gene primers was used to estimate how many nucleated cells each sample contained. To quantify the absolute abundance of each unique TCRbeta CDR3 rearrangement, sequence reads were collapsed and filtered. For each sample, productive Simpson clonality was calculated as the square root of Simpson's diversity index over productive rearrangements. The clones in this table, taken by TCRdb from immuneACCESS, are in-frame only. Not every clone is retained; where verified, under half of the shortfall comes from an unresolved V gene, and the cause of the rest is unknown. The V and J calls and clone size come from that table; D and trimming were worked out from the DNA. Recorded for this sample are roughly 330,000 clones; around 87% of them occurred a single time. Of the sample, roughly 5.2% is held by the ten largest clones.

Source material: PBMCs or T cells enriched from blood (not recorded which). The TCR sequence derives from a woman aged 25 to 39 who had recovered from COVID-19.

The nucleotides are TGCGCCAGCAGTGTCTCGGGGAAGGAGACCCAGTACTTC. Translated, it reads CASSVSGKETQYF. The chain couples TRBV10-1 to TRBJ2-5; the D region possibly corresponds to TRBD2 (5 bases align). The CDR3 holds 13 amino acids from the cysteine to the phenylalanine. Only the CDR3 DNA is retained, 39 bases long and in frame from the first base. V loses 4 bases, J loses 5 bases, and the germline ends lie 11 bases apart. Reading the germline V gene (reference sequence) gives CDR1 WNHNN and CDR2 SYGVQD.